This entry features one T cell receptor (beta chain) sequence. This clone's antigen is unknown. Base qualities are not recorded, but no much larger clone differs from it by a single base. The sample comes from a study of Ad26.COV2.S vaccination and SARS-CoV-2 variants listed by TCRdb under 2021. As for the study more broadly: Vaccine-arm donors were drawn from COV1001, a multicentre, randomized, double-blind, placebo-controlled phase I-IIa trial of Ad26.COV2.S in healthy adults. Dosing of Ad26.COV2.S was intramuscular, at either 5x10^10 or 1x10^11 viral particles, delivered as one shot or as two shots spaced 56 days apart. The specificity and breadth of SARS-CoV-2-reactive T cell receptors after Ad26.COV2.S vaccination were assessed by TCRbeta repertoire sequencing. Blinding of investigators to trial group allocation was maintained during experiments and outcome assessment. A total of approximately 30 samples were included in the TCR-sequenced set, comprising roughly 19 Ad26.COV2.S vaccine recipients, 5 placebo recipients and 8 SARS-CoV-2 convalescent individuals. Participants in the trial were split at random into five groups of five each, receiving low-dose or high-dose Ad26.COV2.S once or twice, or else placebo on both occasions. General conclusions and limits of the study: Comparable non-spike TCR breadth was observed between vaccine and placebo recipients, consistent with only spike being contained in the vaccine. Substantial breadth of spike-specific CD8+ and CD4+ T cell responses was reported after vaccination. The authors noted that the TCR breadth and depth analyses may have underestimated total T cell responses. Comparing responses between vaccine doses or regimens was not something the study was powered to do. Ad26.COV2.S recipients had higher spike-specific TCR breadth than placebo recipients (P = 0.0014).

Interpreted using the paper, the treatment or condition label stands for: around 19 received Ad26.COV2.S at low or high dose, single or two shots; 5 received placebo; per-sample allocation not given. Repertoires of vaccine and placebo recipients were sequenced from samples collected on day 63 after the first injection. Between 29 July and 7 August 2020, Cohort 1b enrolled 25 adults aged 18-55 years at one site in Boston, USA. Ad26.COV2.S was a replication-incompetent adenovirus type 26 vector expressing a prefusion-stabilized SARS-CoV-2 spike protein from the original Wuhan strain. The immunoSEQ Assay was used to sequence TCRbeta CDR3 regions. After extraction, genomic DNA underwent amplification by bias-controlled multiplex PCR, followed by high-throughput sequencing. As for the original processing: To quantify the absolute abundance of each unique TCRbeta CDR3 region, sequences were collapsed and filtered. T cell fraction was estimated by normalization of TCRbeta template counts to usable DNA, with usable DNA being measured through amplification of reference genes present in all nucleated cells. Repertoire TCRs were annotated as SARS-CoV-2-specific when V gene, CDR3 amino acid sequence and J gene were exactly matched to a known reactive TCR set. The reference SARS-CoV-2 TCR set came from MIRA and was filtered for enrichment in COVID-19-positive ImmuneCODE repertoires, removing public or cross-reactive TCRs. Based on the MIRA antigens, annotated TCRs were further analysed at the level of specific ORF or position within ORF. Breadth was defined as the number of annotated unique rearrangements divided by the total number of unique productive rearrangements, and depth was defined as the summed frequency of the annotated unique rearrangements. Two-sided Wilcoxon rank-sum tests were applied when comparing TCR breadth between groups. Here the immuneACCESS table is served through TCRdb, limited to in-frame sequences with V and J called. Missing clones are a known gap in these copies; in checked studies unresolved V genes cover under half, and the rest lacks a known reason. V and J calls and clone size are given by that table; D and trimming were obtained from the DNA. The sample table holds about 460,000 clones, of which roughly nine tenths were seen once. The ten most abundant clones make up under 2% of the sample.

CDR1 SGHAT and CDR2 FQNNGV were looked up in the germline V gene. Trimming costs V 6 bases and J 6 bases, and their ends lie 12 bases apart. From the cysteine up to the phenylalanine, the CDR3 has a length of 12 residues. Kept here is only the CDR3 DNA, which spans 36 bases and is read in frame from base 1. Sequenced here: peripheral blood, sampled in a trial of Ad26.COV2.S vaccine versus placebo. The clonotype originates from a person between 18 and 65 years old who received the Ad26.COV2.S COVID-19 vaccine or a placebo. The receptor chain draws on TRBV11-2 and TRBJ2-7; the D gene remains uncertain. The DNA sequence is TGTGCCAGCAGGCCGGACCGCGGCGAGCAGTACTTC. The resulting protein is CASRPDRGEQYF.